A single sample gave rise to the 22 T cell receptor beta chains below, sequenced in a study of T cell responses to AZD1222 COVID-19 vaccine. The method was immunoSEQ multiplex PCR; TCRdb's version includes in-frame clones alone and lacks a portion of them. The table lists 75,000 to 90,000 clones, approximately 85% of them singletons. The starting material was peripheral blood, obtained on day 0 of AZD1222 vaccination. Receptors originate from an adult in good health.

The gene calls are TRBV7-8 and TRBJ2-7; a weak D match, TRBD1 (5 bases). Between the trimmed V and J ends, which lost 5 bases and 0 bases, there was a span of 17 bases. The CDR3 totals 16 residues. Per the germline V gene, CDR1 is SGHVS and CDR2 is FQNEAQ. CDR3 DNA sequence: TGTGCCAGCAGCCGGAGCCAGGGTGGAAGCTCCTACGAGCAGTACTTC. Translation gives CASSRSQGGSSYEQYF.

The chain employs TRBV5-1 and TRBJ2-7, with 11 bases matching TRBD1. The CDR3 totals 14 residues. Trimming took 2 bases from V and 5 from J; bases not matched to a gene: 3. Germline V gene sequence: CDR1 SGHRS, CDR2 YFSETQ. The CDR3 protein is CASSLGTGGHEQYF. In nucleotides, the CDR3 is TGCGCCAGCAGCTTAGGGACAGGGGGACACGAGCAGTACTTC.

There are a few counts of this clone. The chain uses TRBV5-1 and TRBJ1-1; D ambiguous. The V gene lost 1 base and the J gene lost 0 bases, with 7 bases spanning the gap. Germline assignment: CDR1 SGHRS and CDR2 YFSETQ. This CDR3 region has 14 residues. CDR3 region: CASSLSRMNTEAFF. The CDR3 DNA reads TGCGCCAGCAGCTTGAGCCGGATGAACACTGAAGCTTTCTTT. The full variable domain, rest sourced from reference TRBV5-1 and TRBJ1-1, is KAGVTQTPRYLIKTRGQQVTLSCSPISGHRSVSWYQQTPGQGLQFLFEYFSETQRNKGNFPGRFSGRQFSNSRSEMNVSTLELGDSALYLCASSLSRMNTEAFFGQGTRLTVV.

This clone was seen only a few times. V is TRBV6-5 and J is TRBJ2-7; D gene uncertain. Germline assignment: CDR1 MNHEY and CDR2 SVGAGI. The germline V and J ends were trimmed by 0 bases and 3 bases, with 15 bases remaining between them. The CDR3 spans 16 residues. CDR3 residues: CASSYSTAGPGYEQYF. The CDR3 DNA reads TGTGCCAGCAGTTACTCGACGGCAGGCCCAGGCTACGAGCAGTACTTC.

This chain links TRBV19 with TRBJ2-1; D call uncertain. Germline CDR1 reads LNHDA; CDR2 reads SQIVND (reference sequence). The CDR3 is 14 amino acids. Trimming pared 1 base from V and 0 bases from J, leaving 4 bases between. This CDR3 reads CASSIVGSYNEQFF. The CDR3 DNA is TGTGCCAGTAGTATAGTGGGCTCCTACAATGAGCAGTTCTTC.

This clone was picked up a small number of times. The J gene is TRBJ2-1, the V gene TRBV11-2; D unresolved. Trimming pared 6 bases from V and 0 bases from J, leaving 15 bases between. Germline CDR1 is SGHAT and CDR2 is FQNNGV. The CDR3 extends over 16 amino acids. CDR3 DNA sequence: TGTGCCAGCAGAGAGAGAGGTGGAAACTCCTACAATGAGCAGTTCTTC. This gives the protein CASRERGGNSYNEQFF.

The V gene is TRBV27, the J gene TRBJ1-2, with D maybe TRBD1 (5 bases). This CDR3 is 16 amino acids long. V shed 7 bases and J shed 1 base, with 19 bases lying between them. Germline assignment: CDR1 MNHEY and CDR2 SMNVEV (reference sequence). The CDR3: CASTPGPRAGNYGYTF. DNA of the CDR3: TGTGCCAGCACCCCGGGCCCCAGGGCTGGTAACTATGGCTACACCTTC.

V and J are TRBV4-1 and TRBJ1-1; D remains ambiguous. V lost 0 bases to trimming and J lost 4 bases, with 18 bases between them. Germline V CDR1 and CDR2: MGHRA, YSYEKL. This CDR3 comprises 17 residues. CDR3 amino acids: CASSQDGEFAGSTEAFF. CDR3 bases: TGCGCCAGCAGCCAAGATGGAGAATTCGCCGGGAGCACTGAAGCTTTCTTT.

This clone was counted a few times. V is TRBV3-1 (or the pseudogene TRBV3-2) and J is TRBJ1-2; D is perhaps TRBD1 (5 bases). This CDR3 spans 15 amino acids. Trimming removed 0 bases at V and 6 bases at J, with 14 bases between. The germline gives CDR1 LGHDT, CDR2 YNNKEL (reference sequence). Written as DNA, the CDR3 is TGTGCCAGCAGCCAAGATCGGGACCGAGGGGATGGCTACACCTTC. Translation gives CASSQDRDRGDGYTF.

The rearrangement joins TRBV7-2 to TRBJ1-4; tentatively, D is TRBD1 (5 bases). The CDR3 loop spans 16 amino acids. The V gene's germline CDR1 is SGHTA and CDR2 FQGNSA. The germline V and J ends were trimmed by 1 base and 3 bases, with 12 bases remaining between them. Here the CDR3 reads CASSLGPTGPNEKLFF. As DNA, the CDR3 is TGTGCCAGCAGCTTAGGACCCACAGGCCCTAATGAAAAACTGTTTTTT.

The J gene is TRBJ1-2, the V gene TRBV11-2; D might be TRBD1 (6 bases). Germline lookup yields CDR1 SGHAT and CDR2 FQNNGV. This CDR3 is 13 amino acids long. V was clipped by 3 bases and J by 6 bases, with 11 bases between them. The chain's CDR3 is CASSLVQGNGYTF. CDR3 bases: TGTGCCAGCAGCTTGGTACAGGGCAATGGCTACACCTTC.

This rearrangement joins TRBV27 to TRBJ1-4, with D unclear. Germline V gene sequence: CDR1 MNHEY, CDR2 SMNVEV (reference sequence). Between the trimmed V and J ends, which lost 8 bases and 3 bases, there was a span of 13 bases. This CDR3 contains 14 residues. The CDR3 DNA is TGTGCCAGCTCTCGAGGGTCGGCTAATGAAAAACTGTTTTTT. Its protein product is CASSRGSANEKLFF.

This rearrangement joins TRBV5-1 to TRBJ2-7; the match to TRBD1 covers 7 bases. Germline values: CDR1 SGHRS, CDR2 YFSETQ. The junction had 3 bases not matched to a gene; V was cut back by 4 bases and J by 2 bases. This CDR3 has 13 amino acids. This CDR3 is CASSQGQAYEQYF. CDR3 in DNA: TGCGCCAGCAGCCAAGGACAGGCCTACGAGCAGTACTTC. Drawing the rest from reference TRBV5-1 and TRBJ2-7, the complete variable domain is KAGVTQTPRYLIKTRGQQVTLSCSPISGHRSVSWYQQTPGQGLQFLFEYFSETQRNKGNFPGRFSGRQFSNSRSEMNVSTLELGDSALYLCASSQGQAYEQYFGPGTRLTVT.

CDR3 DNA sequence: TGTGGGGGTTTGAATAGCAATCAGCCCCAGCATTTT. Its translation is CGGLNSNQPQHF. The rearrangement links TRBV21-1 to TRBJ1-5. TRBV21-1 is marked as a pseudogene. The CDR3 totals 12 residues.

The rearrangement joins TRBV7-2 to TRBJ1-5; no definite D call. The CDR3 contains 13 residues. Deletions cut 1 base from V and 9 bases from J, with 10 bases between. Germline CDR1 reads SGHTA; CDR2 reads FQGNSA. The CDR3 nucleotides read TGTGCCAGCAGCTTAGAGGGTTATTCGCCCCAGCATTTT. Its protein is CASSLEGYSPQHF.

The chain links TRBV19 to TRBJ2-3, with 9 positions matching TRBD1. V lost 6 bases to trimming and J lost 5 bases; unmatched junction nucleotides: 3. Germline CDR1 is LNHDA and CDR2 is SQIVND (reference sequence). There are 13 residues in the CDR3. The CDR3 protein is CASRQGAGDTQYF. CDR3 sequence (DNA): TGTGCCAGTAGACAGGGGGCCGGAGATACGCAGTATTTT.

V usage is TRBV4-1 and J usage is TRBJ1-1; no definite D call. CDR3 size: 13 residues. V lost 0 bases to trimming and J lost 7 bases, with 9 bases between them. CDR1 MGHRA and CDR2 YSYEKL come from the germline V gene. CDR3 DNA sequence: TGCGCCAGCAGCCAAGATCGCCGGGGTGAAGCTTTCTTT. Protein product: CASSQDRRGEAFF.

The chain links TRBV5-4 to TRBJ2-3; the D gene is possibly TRBD2 (6 bases). Between the trimmed V and J ends, which lost 1 base and 2 bases, there was a span of 11 bases. Germline CDR1 SGHNT, CDR2 YYREEE (reference sequence). The CDR3 runs 15 residues. The CDR3 bases are TGTGCCAGCAGCTTGCGGGACTTCCTCACAGATACGCAGTATTTT. Translated: CASSLRDFLTDTQYF.

The chain joins TRBV18 to TRBJ1-6, with D unresolved. Trimming took 2 bases from V and 8 from J, leaving 4 bases between them. The length of the CDR3 is 12 residues. CDR1 is KGHSH, CDR2 LQKENI, per germline. CDR3 nucleotides: TGTGCCAGCTCACCAGGGGATTCACCCCTCCACTTT. Translation: CASSPGDSPLHF. The complete variable domain, with remaining parts taken from reference TRBV18 and TRBJ1-6, reads NAGVMQNPRHLVRRRGQEARLRCSPMKGHSHVYWYRQLPEEGLKFMVYLQKENIIDESGMPKERFSAEFPKEGPSILRIQQVVRGDSAAYFCASSPGDSPLHFGNGTRLTVT.

The rearrangement links TRBV5-1 to TRBJ1-2; 11 nucleotides match TRBD1. The V segment lost 3 bases and the J segment 5 bases; nucleotides outside the gene matches: 9. The germline V gene has CDR1 SGHRS and CDR2 YFSETQ. There are 16 residues in the CDR3. Written as DNA, the CDR3 is TGCGCCAGCAGCTCTGGACAGGGGGCGCGGAAATATGGCTACACCTTC. Translated: CASSSGQGARKYGYTF. The full variable domain, rest sourced from reference TRBV5-1 and TRBJ1-2, is KAGVTQTPRYLIKTRGQQVTLSCSPISGHRSVSWYQQTPGQGLQFLFEYFSETQRNKGNFPGRFSGRQFSNSRSEMNVSTLELGDSALYLCASSSGQGARKYGYTFGSGTRLTVV.

This chain links TRBV3-1 (or the pseudogene TRBV3-2) with TRBJ1-1; D is unresolved. CDR1 and CDR2 (germline): LGHDT, YNNKEL (reference sequence). V gave up 0 bases and J gave up 3 bases, with 14 bases separating them. There are 16 residues in the CDR3. The CDR3 loop is CASSQDLGQADTEAFF. The CDR3 DNA sequence: TGTGCCAGCAGCCAAGATCTTGGGCAGGCGGACACTGAAGCTTTCTTT.

V gene TRBV14 combines with J gene TRBJ1-2; no clear D gene. The germline V gene encodes CDR1 SGHDN and CDR2 FVKESK. V was clipped by 1 base and J by 7 bases, with 7 bases between them. The CDR3 contains 12 residues. The CDR3 DNA sequence: TGTGCCAGCAGCCAAGGCAAGGGTGGCTACACCTTC. Its protein is CASSQGKGGYTF.